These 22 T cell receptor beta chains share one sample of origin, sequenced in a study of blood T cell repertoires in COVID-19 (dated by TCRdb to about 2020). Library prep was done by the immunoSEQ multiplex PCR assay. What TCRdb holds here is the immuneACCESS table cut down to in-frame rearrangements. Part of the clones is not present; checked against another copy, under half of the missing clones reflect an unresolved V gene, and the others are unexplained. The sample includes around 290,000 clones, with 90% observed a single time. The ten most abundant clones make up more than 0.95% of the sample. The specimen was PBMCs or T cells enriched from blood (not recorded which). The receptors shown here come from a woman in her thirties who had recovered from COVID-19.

CDR3 amino acids: CASSLAFGLAGEVGSYNEQFF. The CDR3 coding sequence is TGTGCCAGCAGCTTAGCCTTCGGACTAGCGGGAGAGGTAGGGTCCTACAATGAGCAGTTCTTC. The chain combines TRBV7-8 with TRBJ2-1; the match to TRBD2 covers 13 bases. Unmatched junction bases numbered 12, after V lost 0 bases and J lost 1 base. This CDR3 is 21 amino acids long. Germline V gives CDR1 SGHVS, CDR2 FQNEAQ.

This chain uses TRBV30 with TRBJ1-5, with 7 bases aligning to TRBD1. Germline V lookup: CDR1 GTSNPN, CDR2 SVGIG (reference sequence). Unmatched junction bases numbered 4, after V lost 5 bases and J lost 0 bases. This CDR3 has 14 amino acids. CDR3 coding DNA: TGTGCCTGGTCCGCAGGGGGTAGCAATCAGCCCCAGCATTTT. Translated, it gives CAWSAGGSNQPQHF.

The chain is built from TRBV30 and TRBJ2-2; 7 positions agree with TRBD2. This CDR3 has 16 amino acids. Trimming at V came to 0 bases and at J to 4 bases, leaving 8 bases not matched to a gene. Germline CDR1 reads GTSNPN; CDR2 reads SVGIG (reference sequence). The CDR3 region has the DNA TGTGCCTGGAGTGTACGGCGGGAGCGGGGCACCGGGGAGCTGTTTTTT. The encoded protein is CAWSVRRERGTGELFF.

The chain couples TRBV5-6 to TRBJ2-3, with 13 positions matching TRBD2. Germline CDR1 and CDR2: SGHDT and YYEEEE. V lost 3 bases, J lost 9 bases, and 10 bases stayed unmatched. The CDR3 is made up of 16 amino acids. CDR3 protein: CASSSYKTSGRLTQYF. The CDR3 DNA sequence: TGTGCCAGCAGCTCCTATAAGACTAGCGGGAGGTTAACGCAGTATTTT.

The CDR3 DNA sequence: TGTGCCAGCAGCTTAGTGAGGTACGAGCAGTACTTC. Amino acids: CASSLVRYEQYF. The chain combines TRBV7-9 with TRBJ2-7; D is undetermined. There are 12 residues in the CDR3. Germline V gene lookup returns CDR1 SEHNR and CDR2 FQNEAQ (reference sequence). V was pared by 1 base and J by 4 bases, with 5 bases between. The complete variable domain, with remaining parts taken from reference TRBV7-9 and TRBJ2-7, reads DTGVSQNPRHKITKRGQNVTFRCDPISEHNRLYWYRQTLGQGPEFLTYFQNEAQLEKSRLLSDRFSAERPKGSFSTLEIQRTEQGDSAMYLCASSLVRYEQYFGPGTRLTVT.

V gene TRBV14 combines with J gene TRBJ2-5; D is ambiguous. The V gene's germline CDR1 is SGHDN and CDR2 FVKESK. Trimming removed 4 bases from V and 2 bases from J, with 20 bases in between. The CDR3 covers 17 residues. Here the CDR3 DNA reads TGTGCCAGCAGCCCCCTATGGTGGAATGGGCCTCAAGAGACCCAGTACTTC. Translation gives CASSPLWWNGPQETQYF.

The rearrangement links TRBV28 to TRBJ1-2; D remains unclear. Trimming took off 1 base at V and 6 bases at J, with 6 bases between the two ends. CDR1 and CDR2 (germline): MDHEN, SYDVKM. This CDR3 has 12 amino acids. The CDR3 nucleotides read TGTGCCAGCAGTTTATTAAATGATGGCTACACCTTC. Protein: CASSLLNDGYTF.

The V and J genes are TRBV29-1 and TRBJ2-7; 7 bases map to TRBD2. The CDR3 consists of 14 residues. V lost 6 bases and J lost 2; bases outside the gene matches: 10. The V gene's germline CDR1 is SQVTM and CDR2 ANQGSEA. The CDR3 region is CSVGGRGSTYEQYF. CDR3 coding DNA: TGCAGCGTCGGCGGGAGAGGCTCAACCTACGAGCAGTACTTC.

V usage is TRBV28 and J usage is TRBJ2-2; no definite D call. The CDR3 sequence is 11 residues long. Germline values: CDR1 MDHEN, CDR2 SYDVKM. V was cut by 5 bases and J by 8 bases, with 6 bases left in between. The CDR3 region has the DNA TGTGCCAGCAGTCGGTTTGGGGAGCTGTTTTTT. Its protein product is CASSRFGELFF. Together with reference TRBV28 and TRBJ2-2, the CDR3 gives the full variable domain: DVKVTQSSRYLVKRTGEKVFLECVQDMDHENMFWYRQDPGLGLRLIYFSYDVKMKEKGDIPEGYSVSREKKERFSLILESASTNQTSMYLCASSRFGELFFGEGSRLTVL.

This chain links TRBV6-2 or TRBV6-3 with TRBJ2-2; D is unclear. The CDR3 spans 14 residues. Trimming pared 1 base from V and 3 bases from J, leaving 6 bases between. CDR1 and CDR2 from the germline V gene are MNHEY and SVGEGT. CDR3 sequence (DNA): TGTGCCAGCAGTTACTACTATTACACCGGGGAGCTGTTTTTT. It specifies CASSYYYYTGELFF.

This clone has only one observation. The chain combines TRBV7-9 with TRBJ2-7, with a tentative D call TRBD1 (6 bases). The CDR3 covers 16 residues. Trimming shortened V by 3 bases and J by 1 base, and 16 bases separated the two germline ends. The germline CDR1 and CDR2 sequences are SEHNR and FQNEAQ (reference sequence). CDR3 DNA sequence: TGTGCCAGCAGCTTGTCATCCCAAACAGGGTCCTACGAGCAGTACTTC. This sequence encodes CASSLSSQTGSYEQYF.

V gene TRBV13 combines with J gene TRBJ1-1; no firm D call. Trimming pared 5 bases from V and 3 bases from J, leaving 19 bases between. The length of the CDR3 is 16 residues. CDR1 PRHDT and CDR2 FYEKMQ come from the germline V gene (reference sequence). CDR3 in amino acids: CASSPTRTRYDTEAFF. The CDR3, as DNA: TGTGCCAGCAGCCCTACTAGAACACGGTATGACACTGAAGCTTTCTTT.

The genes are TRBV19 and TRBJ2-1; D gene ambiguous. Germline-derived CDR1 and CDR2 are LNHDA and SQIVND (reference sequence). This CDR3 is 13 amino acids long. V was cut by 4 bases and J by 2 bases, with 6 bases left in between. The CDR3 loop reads CASSSQTYNEQFF. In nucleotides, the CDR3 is TGTGCCAGTAGTAGCCAGACCTACAATGAGCAGTTCTTC.

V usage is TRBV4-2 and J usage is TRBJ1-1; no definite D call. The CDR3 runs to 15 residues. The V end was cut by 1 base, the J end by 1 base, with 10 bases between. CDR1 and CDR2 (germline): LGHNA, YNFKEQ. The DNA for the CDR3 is TGTGCCAGCAGCCAAGTCGGGAACAAGAACACTGAAGCTTTCTTT. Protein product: CASSQVGNKNTEAFF.

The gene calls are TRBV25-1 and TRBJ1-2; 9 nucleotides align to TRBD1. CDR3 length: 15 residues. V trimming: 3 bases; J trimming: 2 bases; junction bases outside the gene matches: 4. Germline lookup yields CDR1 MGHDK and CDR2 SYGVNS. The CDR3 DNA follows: TGTGCCAGCAGTGATGGGACAGGGAGAAACTATGGCTACACCTTC. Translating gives CASSDGTGRNYGYTF.

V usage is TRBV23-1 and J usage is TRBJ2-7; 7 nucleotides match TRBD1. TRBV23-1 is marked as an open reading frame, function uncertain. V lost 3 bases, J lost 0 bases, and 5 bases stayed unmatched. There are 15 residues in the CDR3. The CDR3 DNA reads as TGCGCCAGCAGTCAGGGGACAGTGGACTCCTACGAGCAGTACTTC. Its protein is CASSQGTVDSYEQYF.

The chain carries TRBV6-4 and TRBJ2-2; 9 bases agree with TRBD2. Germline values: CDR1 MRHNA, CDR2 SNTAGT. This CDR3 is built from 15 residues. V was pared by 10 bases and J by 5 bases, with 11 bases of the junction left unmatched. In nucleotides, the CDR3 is TGTGCCACCAGGCGGAATCTAGCGGGAACCGGGGAGCTGTTTTTT. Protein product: CATRRNLAGTGELFF.

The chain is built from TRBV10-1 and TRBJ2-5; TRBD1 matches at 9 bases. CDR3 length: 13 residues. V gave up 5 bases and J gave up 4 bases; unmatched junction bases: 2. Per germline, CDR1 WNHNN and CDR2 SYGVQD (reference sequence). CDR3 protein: CASSKTGGETQYF. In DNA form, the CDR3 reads TGCGCCAGCAGTAAGACAGGGGGAGAGACCCAGTACTTC.

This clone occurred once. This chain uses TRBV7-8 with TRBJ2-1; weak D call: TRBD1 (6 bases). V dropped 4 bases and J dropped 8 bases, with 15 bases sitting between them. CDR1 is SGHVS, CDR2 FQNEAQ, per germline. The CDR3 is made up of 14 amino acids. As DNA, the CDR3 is TGTGCCAGCAGCTCCAGGACAGTTCGGGATGAGCAGTTCTTC. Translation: CASSSRTVRDEQFF.

The CDR3 sequence is CASSPRTGGYEKLFF. The CDR3 region has the DNA TGTGCCAGCAGCCCCCGGACAGGGGGATACGAAAAACTGTTTTTT. The J gene is TRBJ1-4, the V gene TRBV9, with 10 bases lining up with TRBD1. Germline V gene lookup returns CDR1 SGDLS and CDR2 YYNGEE. Germline trimming cut 4 bases from V and 8 bases from J; bases unmatched to any gene: 8. CDR3 size: 15 residues.

DNA of the CDR3: TGTGCCAGCAGTGACTCCTCTAGAACTAATGAAAAACTGTTTTTT. Translation gives CASSDSSRTNEKLFF. The V call is TRBV25-1, the J call TRBJ1-4; D call uncertain. CDR3 length: 15 amino acids. The ends were cut back, 3 bases at V and 1 base at J, with 9 bases in the middle. CDR1 and CDR2 (germline): MGHDK, SYGVNS.

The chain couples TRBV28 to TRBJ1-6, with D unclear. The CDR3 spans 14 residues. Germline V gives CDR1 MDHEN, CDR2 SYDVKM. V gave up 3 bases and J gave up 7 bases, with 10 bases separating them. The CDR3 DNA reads TGTGCCAGCAGTTTCGGCGGGAGAAATTCACCCCTCCACTTT. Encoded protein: CASSFGGRNSPLHF.